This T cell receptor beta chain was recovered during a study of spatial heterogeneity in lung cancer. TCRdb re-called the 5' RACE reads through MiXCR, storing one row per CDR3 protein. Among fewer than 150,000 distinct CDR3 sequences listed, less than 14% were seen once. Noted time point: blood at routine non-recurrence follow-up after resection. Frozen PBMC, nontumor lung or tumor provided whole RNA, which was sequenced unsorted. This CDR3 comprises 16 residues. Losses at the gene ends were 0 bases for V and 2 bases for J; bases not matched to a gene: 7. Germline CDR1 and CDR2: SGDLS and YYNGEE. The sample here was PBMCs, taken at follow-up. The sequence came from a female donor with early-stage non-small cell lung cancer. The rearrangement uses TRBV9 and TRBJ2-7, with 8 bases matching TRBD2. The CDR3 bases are TGTGCCAGCAGCGTAGCCCCCGGGACTAGAACCTACGAGCAGTACTTC. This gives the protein CASSVAPGTRTYEQYF.